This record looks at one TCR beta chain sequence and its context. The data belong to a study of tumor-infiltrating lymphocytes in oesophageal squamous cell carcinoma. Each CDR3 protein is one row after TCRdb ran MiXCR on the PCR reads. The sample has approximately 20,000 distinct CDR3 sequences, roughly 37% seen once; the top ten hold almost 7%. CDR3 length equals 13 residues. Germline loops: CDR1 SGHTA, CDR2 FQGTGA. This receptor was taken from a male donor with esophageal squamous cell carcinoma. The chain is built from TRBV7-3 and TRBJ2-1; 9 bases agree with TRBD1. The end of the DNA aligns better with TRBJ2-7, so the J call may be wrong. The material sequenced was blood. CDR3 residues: CASSLGQGNEQYF. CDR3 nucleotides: TGTGCCAGCAGCCTGGGACAGGGCAACGAGCAGTACTTC.